A selection of T cell receptor beta chains follows, all from one sample in a study of CD8+ T cells in alopecia areata. Generated by immunoSEQ multiplex PCR, the TCRdb table keeps only in-frame clones and is missing some. The table has approximately 200,000 clones, 60% to 70% seen once. The sequenced sample was CD4+ T cells sorted from blood, obtained at week 4, from a patient treated with tofacitinib. These receptor sequences come from a human donor with alopecia areata. Each CDR3 is given with its conserved first and last residue. A D gene is named only where the DNA matches it firmly. Only part of the rows carry a size: once, few, many, or a class if the clone is expanded.

>TRBV30|TRBJ2-2|NA|NA
CAWSTSRGYTGELFF
TGTGCCTGGAGCACCTCTCGCGGATACACCGGGGAGCTGTTTTTT
>TRBV30|TRBJ2-5|TRBD1|NA
CAWTAGTGGRETQYF
TGTGCCTGGACCGCCGGGACAGGGGGGCGAGAGACCCAGTACTTC
>TRBV5-1|TRBJ1-2|NA|few
CASSLEGRSWGYTF
TGCGCCAGCAGCTTGGAGGGCAGGAGCTGGGGCTACACCTTC
>TRBV7-9|TRBJ2-7|TRBD2|NA
CASSSHGLAGGTGYEQYF
TGTGCCAGCAGCTCCCACGGACTAGCGGGAGGAACAGGATACGAGCAGTACTTC
>TRBV30|TRBJ2-3|NA|few
CAWSVGVDTQYF
TGTGCCTGGAGTGTAGGGGTAGATACGCAGTATTTT
>TRBV28|TRBJ2-3|NA|NA
CASSLSGVADTQYF
TGTGCCAGCAGTTTATCCGGGGTCGCAGATACGCAGTATTTT
>TRBV20-1|TRBJ1-2|NA|NA
CRPDGYTF
TGCAGGCCAGATGGCTACACCTTC
>TRBV29-1|TRBJ2-7|TRBD2|NA
CSVHLAGYSYEQYF
TGCAGCGTCCACCTAGCGGGCTACTCCTACGAGCAGTACTTC
>TRBV11-1|TRBJ2-5|NA|NA
CASSLRRETQYF
TGTGCCAGCAGCCTAAGGCGGGAGACCCAGTACTTC
>TRBV2|TRBJ2-3|TRBD2|once
CASSGLPGLTSPDTQYF
TGTGCCAGCAGTGGGCTTCCGGGACTAACGAGCCCAGATACGCAGTATTTT
>TRBV9|TRBJ2-2|TRBD2|NA
CASSVGREGHGELFF
TGTGCCAGCAGCGTAGGCCGGGAGGGCCACGGGGAGCTGTTTTTT
>TRBV15|TRBJ1-1|TRBD1|few
CATSSSGTGVVGAFF
TGTGCCACCAGCAGTTCCGGGACAGGGGTTGTTGGAGCTTTCTTT
>TRBV23-1|TRBJ2-5|TRBD2|NA
CASSREGGPGETQYF
TGCGCCAGCAGTCGAGAGGGAGGGCCGGGTGAGACCCAGTACTTC
>TRBV15|TRBJ2-5|TRBD1|once
CAVGTGVETQYF
TGTGCCGTCGGGACAGGGGTCGAGACCCAGTACTTC
>TRBV4-2|TRBJ2-3|TRBD2|NA
CASSQDGRRDTQYF
TGTGCCAGCAGCCAAGACGGGAGGCGAGATACGCAGTATTTT
>TRBV6-1|TRBJ1-3|NA|many
CASSESISGNTIYF
TGTGCCAGCAGTGAATCGATCTCTGGAAACACCATATATTTT
>TRBV5-4|TRBJ2-5|NA|NA
CASSGRTEETQYF
TGTGCCAGCAGCGGACGGACAGAAGAGACCCAGTACTTC
>TRBV29-1|TRBJ2-7|NA|NA
CSVDGQGDYEQYF
TGCAGCGTTGATGGGCAGGGTGACTACGAGCAGTACTTC